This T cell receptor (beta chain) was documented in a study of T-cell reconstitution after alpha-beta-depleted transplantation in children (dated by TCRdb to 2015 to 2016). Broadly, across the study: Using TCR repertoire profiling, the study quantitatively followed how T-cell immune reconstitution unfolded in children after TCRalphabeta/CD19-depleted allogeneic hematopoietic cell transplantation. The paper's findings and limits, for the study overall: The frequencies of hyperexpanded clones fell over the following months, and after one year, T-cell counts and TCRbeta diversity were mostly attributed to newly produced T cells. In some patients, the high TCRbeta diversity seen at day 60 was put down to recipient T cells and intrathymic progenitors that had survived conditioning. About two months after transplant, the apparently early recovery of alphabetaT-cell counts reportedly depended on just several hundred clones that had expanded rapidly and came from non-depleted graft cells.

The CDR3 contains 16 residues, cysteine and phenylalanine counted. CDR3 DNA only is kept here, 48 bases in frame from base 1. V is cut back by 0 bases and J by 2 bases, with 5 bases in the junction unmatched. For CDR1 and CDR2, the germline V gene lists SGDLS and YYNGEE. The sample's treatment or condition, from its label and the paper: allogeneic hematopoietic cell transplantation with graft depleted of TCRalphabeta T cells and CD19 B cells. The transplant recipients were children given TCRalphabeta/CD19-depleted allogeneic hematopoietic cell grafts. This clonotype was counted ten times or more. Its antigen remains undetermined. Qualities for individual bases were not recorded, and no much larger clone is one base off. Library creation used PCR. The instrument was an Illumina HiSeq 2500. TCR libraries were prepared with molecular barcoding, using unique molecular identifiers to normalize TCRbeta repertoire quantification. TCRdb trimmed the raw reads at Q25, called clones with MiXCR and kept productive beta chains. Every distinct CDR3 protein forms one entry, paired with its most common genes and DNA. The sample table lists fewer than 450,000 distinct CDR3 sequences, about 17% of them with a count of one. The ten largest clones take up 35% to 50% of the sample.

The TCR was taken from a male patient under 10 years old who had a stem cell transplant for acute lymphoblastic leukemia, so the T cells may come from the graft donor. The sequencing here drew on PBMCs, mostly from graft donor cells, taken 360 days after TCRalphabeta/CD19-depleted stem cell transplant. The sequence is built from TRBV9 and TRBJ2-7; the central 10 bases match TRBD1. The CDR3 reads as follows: CASSVEPTGGTYEQYF. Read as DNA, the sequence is TGTGCCAGCAGCGTAGAGCCGACAGGGGGCACCTACGAGCAGTACTTC.